A single sample is the source of the 9 T cell receptor beta chains below, sequenced in a study of blood T cell repertoires in COVID-19. Here immunoSEQ multiplex PCR was the method, and the copy in TCRdb shows in-frame clones only, minus some. The table lists under 250,000 clones, roughly 94% of them singletons. The sample taken for sequencing was peripheral blood. The source of these receptors is a man aged 25-40 years with acute or convalescent COVID-19.

This sequence joins TRBV10-2 and TRBJ2-7; TRBD2 matches at 9 bases. The V gene end was trimmed by 2 bases and the J gene end by 5 bases; junction bases not matched to a gene: 7. This CDR3 has 15 amino acids. In germline, CDR1 is WSHSY, CDR2 SAAADI. For the CDR3, the DNA is TGCGCCAGCAGTGAGGAGGCGGGGGGGCGCCACGAGCAGTACTTC. This translates into CASSEEAGGRHEQYF.

V gene TRBV27 combines with J gene TRBJ2-3; the D gene is possibly TRBD2 (6 bases). CDR1 and CDR2 (germline): MNHEY, SMNVEV (reference sequence). This CDR3 is built from 13 residues. V was trimmed by 4 bases and J by 2 bases, leaving 7 bases between them. CDR3 protein: CASSWTTTDTQYF. Here the CDR3 DNA reads TGTGCCAGCAGTTGGACTACCACAGATACGCAGTATTTT.

The chain carries TRBV29-1 and TRBJ2-2; D perhaps matches TRBD1 (5 bases). Per germline, CDR1 SQVTM and CDR2 ANQGSEA. The CDR3 sequence is 14 residues long. V was cut by 4 bases and J by 6 bases, with 15 bases left in between. As DNA, the CDR3 is TGCAGCGTTGTCGGGCCAGGGCCCCCCGGGGAGCTGTTTTTT. This codes for CSVVGPGPPGELFF.

The chain employs TRBV19 and TRBJ2-1; TRBD2 matches 10 bases. This CDR3 spans 15 amino acids. The trim removed 1 base at V and 12 bases at J, leaving 9 bases unmatched. The germline V gene encodes CDR1 LNHDA and CDR2 SQIVND (reference sequence). The CDR3 sequence is CASSIGLAGEIRQFF. CDR3 coding DNA: TGTGCCAGTAGTATAGGGCTAGCGGGGGAAATTAGGCAGTTCTTC.

A remark on this clone: Compared with germline, one end of the junction differs, possibly owing to a read error. The genes are TRBV3-1 (or the pseudogene TRBV3-2) and TRBJ1-2; 9 bases are shared with TRBD1. Germline V gene sequence: CDR1 LGHDT, CDR2 YNNKEL (reference sequence). The CDR3 has 15 residues. The chain's CDR3 is CASSAGTGPRRVYTF. The CDR3 DNA reads TGTGCCAGCAGCGCCGGGACAGGGCCGCGGAGGGTCTACACCTTT.

The chain employs TRBV2 and TRBJ1-6; D is undetermined. The CDR3 loop spans 12 amino acids. Germline CDR1 reads SNHLY; CDR2 reads FYNNEI. V was trimmed by 7 bases and J by 10 bases, leaving 11 bases between them. The CDR3, as DNA: TGTGCCAGCAATTCCCTATTCTCACCCCTCCACTTT. Amino acid sequence: CASNSLFSPLHF. The full variable domain, in which reference TRBV2 and TRBJ1-6 provide the parts outside the CDR3, is EPEVTQTPSHQVTQMGQEVILRCVPISNHLYFYWYRQILGQKVEFLVSFYNNEISEKSEIFDDQFSVERPDGSNFTLKIRSTKLEDSAMYFCASNSLFSPLHFGNGTRLTVT.

The chain has TRBV18 and TRBJ1-2; D not certain. V was cut by 6 bases and J by 3 bases, with 17 bases left in between. The CDR3 extends over 15 amino acids. Germline-derived CDR1 and CDR2 are KGHSH and LQKENI. CDR3 DNA sequence: TGTGCCAGCTCCCACCTCTCCGGTCTAGACTATGGCTACACCTTC. Protein: CASSHLSGLDYGYTF.

This clone was recorded only once. The chain uses TRBV2 and TRBJ2-3; a weak D match, TRBD2 (5 bases). The V gene lost 5 bases and the J gene lost 2 bases, with 14 bases spanning the gap. Germline V lookup: CDR1 SNHLY, CDR2 FYNNEI. The CDR3 spans 15 residues. CDR3 nucleotide sequence: TGTGCCAGCAGTCTCCGCGGACTTTACACAGATACGCAGTATTTT. Translated: CASSLRGLYTDTQYF. The complete variable domain, with remaining parts taken from reference TRBV2 and TRBJ2-3, reads EPEVTQTPSHQVTQMGQEVILRCVPISNHLYFYWYRQILGQKVEFLVSFYNNEISEKSEIFDDQFSVERPDGSNFTLKIRSTKLEDSAMYFCASSLRGLYTDTQYFGPGTRLTVL.

This sequence joins TRBV19 and TRBJ2-3, with 10 bases fitting TRBD2. J gave up 3 bases and V 8 bases, and 8 bases lay outside the gene matches. CDR1 LNHDA and CDR2 SQIVND come from the germline V gene (reference sequence). The CDR3 is 15 residues long. The CDR3 coding sequence is TGTGCCAGTCGGCTAGCGGGAGCTCTGACAGATACGCAGTATTTT. Amino acids: CASRLAGALTDTQYF.